This entry describes one T cell receptor beta chain. Which antigen it targets is not known. No base qualities exist here, and no much larger clone lies one base off it. The time point label corresponds to: peripheral blood 6 weeks after treatment start. The cohort comprised more than 25 patients with locally advanced or metastatic urothelial carcinoma treated at Memorial Sloan Kettering on a trial protocol. Peripheral blood mononuclear cells were collected pretreatment and during treatment, with between 1 and 8 total time points obtained per patient. The Qiagen DNeasy Blood extraction kit was used to purify genomic DNA from total PBMCs and tumor samples. Collected pretreatment and during treatment, PBMCs were isolated and stored as previously described. Relative to germline, V is 0 bases shorter and J is 4 bases shorter, with 13 bases between their ends. The CDR3 holds 15 amino acids from the cysteine to the phenylalanine. CDR3 DNA is the only sequence kept; it has 45 bases, read in frame from the first base. CDR1 SGDLS and CDR2 YYNGEE were looked up in the germline V gene.

The sample comes from a study of PD-L1 blockade in urothelial cancer (dated by TCRdb to the late 2010s). Study-wide context: Therapy was started at some point between 2013 and 2015 for all patients, and atezolizumab 1,200 mg was administered intravenously every 3 weeks. Blood samples were analyzed 3 weeks after the start of treatment (second dose) and 6 weeks after the start of treatment. About 85% of the roughly 29 patients were males with bladder-origin urothelial cancer, and about 60% of the roughly 30 reported a prior smoking history. Patients had an ECOG performance status of 0 or 1 and had received between 0 and 3 prior chemotherapy regimens. Durable clinical benefit was defined as progression-free survival longer than 6 months, and TCR features were also tested against progression-free and overall survival. Blood samples yielded a median of around 150,000 T cells and roughly 83,000 unique TCRs, with median clonality roughly 0.082. The study was an exploratory multi-omic analysis of somatic, immune and clinical correlates of response to PD-L1 blockade with atezolizumab in urothelial cancer. TCR sequencing covered pretreatment tumor samples and matched, serially collected peripheral blood taken before and after atezolizumab treatment. Durable clinical benefit was achieved by nine patients and was not achieved by 20 patients. Pretreatment blood TCR-seq was available for about 28 patients, at least one posttreatment blood collection was obtained for around 24 patients, and tumor TCR-seq was available for around 24 patients. Whole exome sequencing and RNA sequencing of pretreatment tumors were performed alongside TCR sequencing in the same patients.

To estimate absolute template abundance from read counts, synthetic TCR analog templates were spiked into each PCR. Using the immunoSEQ assay, TCRbeta CDR3 regions were amplified from genomic DNA with bias-controlled V and J gene primers. Sequencing of rearranged TCRbeta segments was done at approximately 20X coverage. In the source study's methods: Sequencing errors were corrected by clustering, and CDR3s were annotated against IMGT so that V, D and J genes could be assigned. Downstream analyses used only productive TCRbeta rearrangements and left out out-of-frame or stop-codon sequences. To compute clonality, Shannon entropy was normalized by the log of the number of unique productive sequences and then subtracted from one. Clones differing between time points or between blood and tumor were identified by Fisher's exact test with Benjamini-Hochberg correction at adjusted p below 0.01. This is the immuneACCESS table as TCRdb keeps it, with only in-frame sequences that have V and J called. A part of the clones is gone; compared with another copy, unresolved V genes explain less than half, and the rest is unexplained. From that table come the V and J calls and clone size; the DNA was used to work out D and trimming. This sample lists about 120,000 clones; around 88% were detected once. 2% to 3% of the sample rests with the top ten.

Summary of the overall study and its limitations: A pretreatment peripheral blood TCR clonality below the median was linked to improved progression-free and overall survival. Small sample size (n of about 30) and many exploratory analyses mean the results are intended to be hypothesis-generating. Greater expansion of tumor-associated TCR clones in peripheral blood 3 weeks after the start of treatment was observed in patients with durable benefit (n ≈ 24, p = 0.022).

The origin of this receptor is a man in his fifties or sixties with urothelial cancer. The specimen was PBMCs, collected around atezolizumab (anti-PD-L1) treatment. This receptor chain uses TRBV9 and TRBJ2-5; a confident D gene designation cannot be given. The DNA reads as follows: TGTGCCAGCAGCGTAGGGTCAGTCGTTACAGAGACCCAGTACTTC. It is translated as CASSVGSVVTETQYF.